This T cell receptor beta chain was captured by sequencing in a study of shared clonotypes between healthy human individuals. A remark on this clone: The antigen remains undetermined.

General observations from the study: An anticipated effect of sequencing depth on clonotype sharing among donors was recognized.

Every subset's genomic DNA went evenly onto several immunoSEQ plates. As processed by the authors: Junction-only sequences without quality scores were provided by ImmunoSEQ, so filtering was different. The assay was immunoSEQ multiplex PCR, and TCRdb's table has in-frame clones only and misses some. V and J calls and clone size are as listed in that table; D and trimming were resolved from the DNA. The sample has around 510,000 clones; roughly 95% are singletons. V was pared by 4 bases and J by 5 bases, with 12 bases of the junction left unmatched. The CDR3 sequence is 17 residues long. CDR1 and CDR2 from the germline V gene are SGHRS and YFSETQ.

The receptor comes from a woman in her 30s in good health. The genes are TRBV5-1 and TRBJ2-5, with TRBD1 identical over 12 bases. Sequencing was carried out using naive CD4+ T cells sorted from blood. Subset here: CD45RA+ positively selected. CDR3 region: CASSPDGRDRGPETQYF. The CDR3 DNA follows: TGCGCCAGCAGCCCAGACGGCCGGGACAGGGGGCCGGAGACCCAGTACTTC. The full variable domain, in which reference TRBV5-1 and TRBJ2-5 provide the parts outside the CDR3, is KAGVTQTPRYLIKTRGQQVTLSCSPISGHRSVSWYQQTPGQGLQFLFEYFSETQRNKGNFPGRFSGRQFSNSRSEMNVSTLELGDSALYLCASSPDGRDRGPETQYFGPGTRLLVL.